The sequence of this T cell receptor beta chain was determined in a study of vaccination and CD4 T cells after COVID-19. Turning to the study itself: Convalescent cases consisted of six males and four females, of whom two were Hispanic.

Treatment of the sample: roughly ten-day PBMC culture with coronavirus spike peptide pools or control peptides (ViraFEST assay). CDR1 is MNHNS, CDR2 SASEGT, per germline. J gave up 2 bases and V 7 bases, and 4 bases lay outside the gene matches. The CDR3 is 13 residues long. Sequencing of the DNA from cultured CD4+ T cells was carried out with the Oncomine TCR Beta short-read assay. TCRdb reanalysed the PCR reads using MiXCR and keeps one entry per CDR3 protein. This table has about 22,000 distinct CDR3 sequences, 38% appearing once. Of note for this clonotype: The antigen is unknown.

Here the sequenced sample was CD4+ T cells from blood, cultured in vitro, taken before SARS-CoV-2 vaccination. The source is a human donor who had recovered from COVID-19. The chain combines TRBV6-1 with TRBJ2-5; 7 bases align to TRBD2. The CDR3 reads CASTLAGQETQYF. As DNA, the CDR3 is TGTGCCAGCACGTTAGCGGGTCAAGAGACCCAGTACTTC.